This TCR beta chain was profiled in a study of T cells in Graves' hyperthyroidism and ophthalmopathy. Amplification of TCR beta CDR3 regions was performed using RNA transcripts as template. The primer set for the first-round RT-PCR of the TCR CDR3 was HTBI. One entry per CDR3 protein, called by TCRdb with MiXCR from the multiplex PCR reads. The table has some 600,000 distinct CDR3 sequences, approximately 15% seen once. This clonotype showed up many times. The CDR3 extends over 11 amino acids. The V and J ends lost 5 bases and 12 bases respectively, with 14 bases between them. The germline V gene encodes CDR1 MDHEN and CDR2 SYDVKM. Sampled blood dates from first hyperthyroidism diagnosis, and it precedes any ophthalmopathy symptoms. This sample holds PBMCs from roughly 10 ml fresh peripheral blood.

The rearrangement uses TRBV28 and TRBJ2-7; weak D call: TRBD1 (5 bases). The source is a woman aged 25-40 years with Graves' hyperthyroidism that later progressed to Graves' ophthalmopathy. Sequenced input: blood. The CDR3 nucleotides are TGTGCCAGCAGTACCCGCTCAGGGTGGTACTTC. Its translation: CASSTRSGWYF.